This passage covers 12 T cell receptor beta chains from one sample sequenced in a study of chemoradiotherapy in HPV16-positive cancers. Clones were read by immunoSEQ multiplex PCR, and TCRdb kept only the in-frame ones, dropping some. The data hold almost 4,500 clones, with roughly 90% observed a single time. The sample was collected from a patient who underwent chemoradiotherapy. These receptor sequences come from a human donor with HPV-associated anogenital cancer.

The CDR3 here is CASSLAEATDTQYF. For the CDR3, the DNA is TGTGCCAGCAGCTTAGCCGAAGCCACAGATACGCAGTATTTT. V gene TRBV7-6 combines with J gene TRBJ2-3; unclear D gene. V lost 0 bases and J 2 bases, leaving 6 bases between the germline ends. CDR1 SGHVS and CDR2 FNYEAQ come from the germline V gene. This CDR3 comprises 14 residues.

The chain links TRBV11-3 to TRBJ1-2, with D tentatively TRBD1 (5 bases). Germline CDR1 and CDR2: SGHNT and YENEEA. With 0 bases removed from V and 3 bases from J, the gap between germline ends came to 14 bases. This CDR3 is built from 16 residues. CDR3: CASSLEGRRGDYGYTF. CDR3 in DNA: TGTGCCAGCAGCTTAGAGGGCAGGAGGGGTGACTATGGCTACACCTTC.

The rearrangement joins TRBV19 to TRBJ2-2, with D possibly being TRBD2 (5 bases). Germline assignment: CDR1 LNHDA and CDR2 SQIVND (reference sequence). The CDR3 covers 15 residues. With 9 bases removed from V and 4 bases from J, the gap between germline ends came to 18 bases. CDR3 bases: TGTGCCAGCTACCCAGTAGCGCGCGCCACCGGGGAGCTGTTTTTT. It translates to CASYPVARATGELFF.

The rearrangement joins TRBV6-1 to TRBJ2-3; 9 bases map to TRBD1. The CDR3 has 15 residues. Germline V gene data show CDR1 as MNHNS and CDR2 as SASEGT. V lost 4 bases to trimming and J lost 6 bases; unmatched junction nucleotides: 8. The CDR3: CASSVGTGNGDTQYF. Here the CDR3 DNA reads TGTGCCAGCAGTGTCGGGACAGGGAATGGGGATACGCAGTATTTT.

This sequence joins TRBV7-6 and TRBJ2-5, with a weak D call TRBD2 (5 bases). CDR1 is SGHVS, CDR2 FNYEAQ, per germline. V shed 2 bases and J shed 0 bases, with 25 bases lying between them. The CDR3 loop spans 20 amino acids. CDR3: CASSLQDENRRNPYQETQYF. The CDR3 DNA follows: TGTGCCAGCAGCTTACAAGACGAAAATCGGAGGAACCCGTACCAAGAGACCCAGTACTTC.

The chain has TRBV18 and TRBJ2-2, with no clear D. Trimming removed 8 bases at V and 3 bases at J, with 13 bases between. The CDR3 loop spans 14 amino acids. The germline CDR1 and CDR2 sequences are KGHSH and LQKENI. Written as DNA, the CDR3 is TGTGCCAGCCAAACAGAGGTGTACACCGGGGAGCTGTTTTTT. It yields the protein CASQTEVYTGELFF.

The V call is TRBV14, the J call TRBJ1-1, with a weak D call TRBD1 (5 bases). This CDR3 is 15 amino acids long. Germline V gene sequence: CDR1 SGHDN, CDR2 FVKESK. Trimming removed 4 bases at V and 9 bases at J, with 21 bases between. CDR3 amino acids: CASSPGFGQGEKAFF. The CDR3 region has the DNA TGTGCCAGCAGCCCTGGTTTTGGGCAGGGCGAAAAAGCTTTCTTT. The whole variable domain, remainder taken from reference TRBV14 and TRBJ1-1, is EAGVTQFPSHSVIEKGQTVTLRCDPISGHDNLYWYRRVMGKEIKFLLHFVKESKQDESGMPNNRFLAERTGGTYSTLKVQPAELEDSGVYFCASSPGFGQGEKAFFGQGTRLTVV.

J is TRBJ2-5 and V is TRBV4-2; 8 bases map to TRBD2. The germline V gene encodes CDR1 LGHNA and CDR2 YNFKEQ. The J segment lost 4 bases and the V segment lost 1 base, leaving 5 bases of the junction unmatched. The CDR3 is made up of 15 amino acids. This CDR3 reads CASSQGASGRETQYF. The DNA of the CDR3 is TGTGCCAGCAGCCAAGGTGCGAGCGGGAGAGAGACCCAGTACTTC.

The chain is built from TRBV6-1 and TRBJ1-1, with a tentative D call TRBD1 (5 bases). This CDR3 has 14 amino acids. Looked up from germline, CDR1 is MNHNS and CDR2 is SASEGT. V was trimmed by 6 bases and J by 4 bases, leaving 15 bases between them. CDR3 sequence reads: CASSPALGGTEAFF. CDR3 nucleotides: TGTGCCAGCAGCCCGGCTCTTGGGGGCACTGAAGCTTTCTTT.

This chain uses TRBV6-5 with TRBJ2-7, with D possibly being TRBD2 (6 bases). Per germline, CDR1 MNHEY and CDR2 SVGAGI. The CDR3 contains 12 residues. With 6 bases removed from V and 6 bases from J, the gap between germline ends came to 12 bases. The CDR3 sequence: CASSPTSLEQYF. The DNA of the CDR3 is TGTGCCAGCAGCCCGACTAGTCTCGAGCAGTACTTC.

The chain is built from TRBV7-2 and TRBJ1-1, with D uncertain. Germline V lookup: CDR1 SGHTA, CDR2 FQGNSA. CDR3 size: 11 residues. The V end was cut by 0 bases, the J end by 4 bases, with 0 bases between. The CDR3 DNA reads TGTGCCAGCAGCTTAGCCACTGAAGCTTTCTTT. It is translated as CASSLATEAFF.

This clone was observed a handful of times. The chain carries TRBV19 and TRBJ1-2; TRBD1 matches at 7 bases. CDR1 is LNHDA, CDR2 SQIVND, per germline (reference sequence). V was clipped by 5 bases and J by 5 bases; unmatched bases: 8. The CDR3 length is 14 residues. The CDR3 protein is CASSGSGTVYGYTF. The CDR3 DNA is TGTGCCAGTAGTGGGTCCGGGACAGTTTATGGCTACACCTTC.